The source of this TCR beta chain is a study of blood T cell repertoires in COVID-19. On the study more broadly: There were acute and convalescent COVID-19 samples, and they came from the United States, Italy and Spain. T cells, B-cell-depleted T cells, or PBMCs provided the cDNA or gDNA that served as material.

Original analysis: Amplification from reference gene primers served as the basis for estimated nucleated cell counts. Using immunoSEQ multiplex PCR, the repertoire was profiled, and TCRdb retains in-frame clones only, with some absent. V, J and clone size derive from that table, while D and trimming were established from the DNA sequence. The sample shows 210,000 or so clones, roughly nine tenths of them seen only once. There are 10 residues in the CDR3. The gene calls are TRBV1 and TRBJ2-1; TRBD2 is taken as the D call from the table, unchecked against the DNA. TRBV1 is assigned pseudogene status. Sequencing used peripheral blood. The receptor was derived from a woman aged 50 to 65 with acute or convalescent COVID-19. CDR3 protein: CTSTLSEQFF. DNA of the CDR3: TGCACCAGCACCTTGAGTGAGCAGTTCTTC.